The next 24 T cell receptor beta chains were all read from a single sample in a study of T cell clusters in autoimmune cytopenias (dated by TCRdb to between 2018 and 2021). The sequencing machine was an Illumina MiSeq. TRB rearrangements were amplified by multiplex PCR using a touch-down protocol with TRB-A and TRB-B primer pools mixed in one tube. TCRdb reprocessed the reads and assigns one entry to each CDR3 protein sequence, leaving out DNA. The sample table records 3,000 to 3,500 distinct CDR3 sequences. In total, the top ten clones hold roughly 6.8% of the sample. For each sample, TRB amplification used 200 to 250 ng of peripheral blood genomic DNA, equal to 35,000 to 45,000 genome equivalents. These data were also filed under a second study, of T cell repertoires in aging, cancer and after chemotherapy.

The sample comprised peripheral blood. The source is a human donor in good health.

This clonotype counts as medium-sized by frequency. The rearrangement links TRBV12-3 or TRBV12-4 to TRBJ2-7; TCRdb's assignment of TRBD2 cannot be checked, as there is no DNA. The CDR3 is 14 amino acids. The CDR3 sequence: CASSSGLAAYEQYF.

Measured by frequency, this clonotype is medium-sized (0.01 to 0.1%). This chain connects TRBV19 to TRBJ2-2; the TCRdb call, TRBD1, lacks DNA for checking. This CDR3 has 15 amino acids. The germline V gene encodes CDR1 LNHDA and CDR2 SQIVND (reference sequence). The CDR3 loop is CARPGEPANTGELFF.

The gene calls are TRBV5-1 and TRBJ2-2; TCRdb's assignment of TRBD2 cannot be checked, as there is no DNA. The CDR3 is made up of 16 amino acids. The germline V gene encodes CDR1 SGHRS and CDR2 YFSETQ. The CDR3 region is CASSPGLAGVTGELFF.

By frequency, this clonotype is medium-sized (0.01 to 0.1%). The V gene is TRBV28, the J gene TRBJ2-1; the TCRdb call, TRBD2, lacks DNA for checking. The CDR3 is made up of 14 amino acids. Germline V gene data show CDR1 as MDHEN and CDR2 as SYDVKM. This chain's CDR3 is CASSAGTRYNEQFF.

Measured by frequency, this clonotype is medium-sized (0.01 to 0.1%). V is TRBV11-3 and J is TRBJ1-6; lacking DNA, the TRBD1 call made by TCRdb goes unchecked. The CDR3 totals 19 residues. Per the germline V gene, CDR1 is SGHNT and CDR2 is YENEEA. The CDR3 loop reads CASSLAHLRQAFYNSPLHF.

The chain couples TRBV24-1 to TRBJ2-1; TCRdb proposes TRBD1, but this gene call is untestable without DNA. This CDR3 has 16 residues. The germline CDR1 and CDR2 sequences are KGHDR and SFDVKD. This CDR3 reads CATSDLAFGGYNEQFF.

Frequency places this clonotype as medium-sized. The V call is TRBV6-2 or TRBV6-3, the J call TRBJ2-1; there is no DNA to check the TCRdb D call of TRBD2. This CDR3 spans 14 amino acids. Germline CDR1 MNHEY, CDR2 SVGEGT. The chain's CDR3 is CASTPFSGGVGQFF.

The rearrangement links TRBV2 to TRBJ2-1; without DNA, the TCRdb call of TRBD2 cannot be checked. This CDR3 comprises 14 residues. Germline CDR1 SNHLY, CDR2 FYNNEI. CDR3 amino acids: CASSLLASYNEQFF.

Measured by frequency, this clonotype is medium-sized. J is TRBJ1-1 and V is TRBV30; the TCRdb call, TRBD1, lacks DNA for checking. The CDR3 contains 13 residues. From germline, CDR1 is GTSNPN and CDR2 SVGIG (reference sequence). CDR3 amino acids: CAWNPQGITEAFF.

This clonotype counts as medium-sized by frequency. The V gene is TRBV7-9, the J gene TRBJ2-5; TCRdb gives TRBD2 as the D gene, but with no DNA this cannot be confirmed. The CDR3 has 15 residues. CDR1 is SEHNR and CDR2 is FQNEAQ in the germline V gene (reference sequence). The chain's CDR3 is CASSLDLAGQETQYF.

This clonotype registers medium-sized by frequency. The chain joins TRBV6-4 to TRBJ2-6. Germline lookup yields CDR1 MRHNA and CDR2 SNTAGT. The CDR3 loop spans 15 amino acids. CDR3 sequence: CASSDSSSGANVLTF.

This clonotype is classed as medium-sized by frequency. The rearrangement joins TRBV5-4 to TRBJ2-2. This CDR3 spans 15 amino acids. Germline values: CDR1 SGHNT, CDR2 YYREEE (reference sequence). CDR3 sequence reads: CASSLDRVGTGELFF.

By frequency, this clonotype registers medium-sized. The rearrangement uses TRBV6-2 or TRBV6-3 and TRBJ2-1; TCRdb picks TRBD2, but there is no DNA to check that call. Per the germline V gene, CDR1 is MNHEY and CDR2 is SVGEGT. The CDR3 contains 14 residues. This CDR3 is CASRETSGRNEQFF.

Considering frequency, this clonotype is medium-sized. This chain uses TRBV6-5 with TRBJ2-5; checking the TCRdb D call of TRBD1 is not possible without DNA. The CDR3 has 14 residues. CDR1 and CDR2 from the germline V gene are MNHEY and SVGAGI. The CDR3 loop reads CASSTPRGPETQYF.

By frequency, this clonotype is medium-sized (0.01 to 0.1%). The CDR3 region is CASSLVPAGGSYNEQFF. The chain combines TRBV7-6 with TRBJ2-1; lacking DNA, the TRBD1 call made by TCRdb goes unchecked. CDR3 length equals 17 residues. Germline lookup yields CDR1 SGHVS and CDR2 FNYEAQ.

The rearrangement links TRBV6-4 to TRBJ2-1; as DNA is missing, the TRBD2 call by TCRdb cannot be tested. The germline gives CDR1 MRHNA, CDR2 SNTAGT. CDR3 length: 15 amino acids. The CDR3: CASSVMAGTNNEQFF.

The chain employs TRBV11-3 and TRBJ2-3; the D call of TRBD2 rests on TCRdb alone, since no DNA is present to check it. Looked up from germline, CDR1 is SGHNT and CDR2 is YENEEA. The CDR3 totals 15 residues. The CDR3 is CASSLSAREVDTQYF.

This clonotype is identified as medium-sized from frequency. The gene calls are TRBV20-1 and TRBJ1-6. This CDR3 contains 15 residues. Looked up from germline, CDR1 is DFQATT and CDR2 is SNEGSKA (reference sequence). The CDR3 sequence is CSARYYLGLNSPLHF.

This clonotype counts as medium-sized (0.01 to 0.1%) by frequency. This chain links TRBV27 with TRBJ2-7; TCRdb reports TRBD1, a call that lacks DNA to check it against. Germline CDR1 and CDR2: MNHEY and SMNVEV (reference sequence). The CDR3 has 17 residues. The CDR3 loop reads CASSSPRGVGGTYEQYF.

This clonotype is called medium-sized based on its frequency. CDR3 in amino acids: CSYEGGLVNEQFF. This chain joins TRBV29-1 and TRBJ2-1; TCRdb's D gene call, TRBD2, goes unchecked for lack of DNA. From germline, CDR1 is SQVTM and CDR2 ANQGSEA. This CDR3 region has 13 residues.

This clonotype counts as medium-sized by frequency. V usage is TRBV7-9 and J usage is TRBJ2-3; checking the TCRdb D call of TRBD1 is not possible without DNA. Per the germline V gene, CDR1 is SEHNR and CDR2 is FQNEAQ (reference sequence). CDR3 length equals 15 residues. CDR3 in amino acids: CASSKGQASTDTQYF.

The chain employs TRBV18 and TRBJ2-7; TCRdb's D call of TRBD2 is untestable without DNA. CDR3 length: 14 residues. The germline gives CDR1 KGHSH, CDR2 LQKENI. The CDR3 loop is CASSPGGTPYEQYF.

This clonotype is labeled large based on frequency. This sequence joins TRBV29-1 and TRBJ2-7; the D call from TCRdb, TRBD2, cannot be confirmed without DNA. The CDR3 is made up of 14 amino acids. Germline V gene sequence: CDR1 SQVTM, CDR2 ANQGSEA. The CDR3 protein is CSVSPLAANYEQYF.

This sequence joins TRBV28 and TRBJ2-2; the TCRdb D gene call, TRBD1, has no DNA to confirm it. Per the germline V gene, CDR1 is MDHEN and CDR2 is SYDVKM. The CDR3 consists of 17 residues. This chain's CDR3 is CASSNTGDIGGTGELFF.